This T cell receptor (beta chain) was recorded in a study of cytomegalovirus exposure and HLA in healthy donors. The primer mix had 60 Vbeta and 13 Jbeta primers. This table comes from immunoSEQ multiplex PCR, and its TCRdb copy is limited to in-frame clones, with some not included. The data show 75,000 to 90,000 clones, roughly 78% seen once. The germline V gene encodes CDR1 SGHDT and CDR2 YYEEEE. Trimming left V 0 bases short and J 5 bases short, with 14 bases between. This CDR3 is built from 15 residues. The chain joins TRBV5-6 to TRBJ1-2; D possibly corresponds to TRBD1 (6 bases). Input material: PBMCs. The receptor was isolated from a man aged 40-49 years in good health and CMV-seronegative. The CDR3 here is CASSLAAGAQYGYTF. CDR3 sequence (DNA): TGTGCCAGCAGCTTGGCCGCAGGGGCGCAATATGGCTACACCTTC.